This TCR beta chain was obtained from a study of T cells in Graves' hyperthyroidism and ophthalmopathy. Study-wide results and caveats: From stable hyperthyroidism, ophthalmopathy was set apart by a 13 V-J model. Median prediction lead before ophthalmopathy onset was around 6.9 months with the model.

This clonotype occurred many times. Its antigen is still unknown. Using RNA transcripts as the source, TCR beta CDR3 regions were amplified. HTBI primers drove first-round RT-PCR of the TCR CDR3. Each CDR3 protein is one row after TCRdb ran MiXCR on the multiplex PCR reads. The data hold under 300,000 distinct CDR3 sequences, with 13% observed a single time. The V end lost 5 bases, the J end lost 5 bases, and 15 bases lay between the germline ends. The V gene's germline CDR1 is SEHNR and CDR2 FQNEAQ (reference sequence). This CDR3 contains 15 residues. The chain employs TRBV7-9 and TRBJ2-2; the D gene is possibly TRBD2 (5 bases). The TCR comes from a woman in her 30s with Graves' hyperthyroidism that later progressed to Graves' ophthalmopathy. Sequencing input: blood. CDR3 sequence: CASSPPVRETGELFF. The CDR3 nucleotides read TGTGCCAGCAGCCCCCCGGTCCGGGAAACCGGGGAGCTGTTTTTT. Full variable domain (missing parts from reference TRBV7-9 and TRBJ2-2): DTGVSQNPRHKITKRGQNVTFRCDPISEHNRLYWYRQTLGQGPEFLTYFQNEAQLEKSRLLSDRFSAERPKGSFSTLEIQRTEQGDSAMYLCASSPPVRETGELFFGEGSRLTVL.